Listed here are 8 T cell receptor beta chains from one sample, sequenced in a study of response to subunit inactivated influenza vaccine. Via MiXCR, TCRdb re-called the RT-PCR reads, giving one row per CDR3 protein. The sample lists 500,000 to 650,000 distinct CDR3 sequences; about 8% were seen once. The starting material was PBMCs from blood, obtained 23 months after vaccination. Every receptor here comes from a man between 45 and 75 years old who received an inactivated influenza vaccine.

This clonotype occurred a few times. The chain recombines TRBV7-2 with TRBJ1-2; 7 bases are a match to TRBD1. The CDR3 consists of 13 residues. Germline-derived CDR1 and CDR2 are SGHTA and FQGNSA. V dropped 5 bases and J dropped 6; count of bases not matched to a gene: 6. The CDR3 DNA is TGTGCCAGCAGCCCAGGGCAGGGGGATGGCTACACCTTC. Protein: CASSPGQGDGYTF.

This clonotype appeared a few times. The chain couples TRBV7-2 to TRBJ2-7; D unresolved. This CDR3 is 12 amino acids long. V dropped 4 bases and J dropped 4 bases, with 8 bases sitting between them. Germline V gene sequence: CDR1 SGHTA, CDR2 FQGNSA. The CDR3 spells CASSSQWYEQYF. The CDR3 DNA follows: TGTGCCAGCAGCTCTCAATGGTACGAGCAGTACTTC.

This clonotype was observed many times. CDR3 DNA: TGCAGCGTAGCGGGACTCCCCTATGGCTACACCTTC. Translating it yields CSVAGLPYGYTF. The V call is TRBV29-1, the J call TRBJ1-2, with D possibly matching TRBD1 (5 bases). This CDR3 spans 12 amino acids. Trimming took 6 bases from V and 4 from J, leaving 12 bases between them. The germline gives CDR1 SQVTM, CDR2 ANQGSEA.

This clonotype was seen many times. The chain employs TRBV13 and TRBJ2-3; TRBD2 matches at 12 bases. Germline-derived CDR1 and CDR2 are PRHDT and FYEKMQ (reference sequence). V lost 4 bases to trimming and J lost 2 bases; unmatched junction nucleotides: 13. This CDR3 comprises 19 residues. The CDR3 here is CASSSIKLRLAGDTDTQYF. In nucleotides, the CDR3 is TGTGCCAGCAGCTCCATAAAATTGAGACTAGCGGGGGACACAGATACGCAGTATTTT.

This clonotype occurred many times. The chain employs TRBV6-2 or TRBV6-3 and TRBJ2-3; 8 bases fit TRBD2. Looked up from germline, CDR1 is MNHEY and CDR2 is SVGEGT. The CDR3 has 19 amino acids. Trimming cost V 0 bases and J 1 base; bases outside gene matches: 12. The chain's CDR3 is CASSYSGRGRLYRTDTQYF. The CDR3 DNA reads as TGTGCCAGCAGTTACTCGGGCCGCGGGAGGCTCTACCGCACAGATACGCAGTATTTT.

The rearrangement links TRBV3-1 to TRBJ2-1; D possibly matches TRBD1 or TRBD2 (5 bases each). Trimming took off 10 bases at V and 3 bases at J, with 13 bases between the two ends. The CDR3 has 13 amino acids. Germline-derived CDR1 and CDR2 are LGHDT and YNNKEL (reference sequence). This chain's CDR3 is CATSGGGYNEQFF. The CDR3 bases are TGTGCCACCTCTGGTGGGGGCTACAATGAGCAGTTCTTC.

Ten or more counts support this clonotype. The V gene is TRBV20-1, the J gene TRBJ2-7; 8 bases align to TRBD1. The CDR3 covers 13 residues. V shed 4 bases and J 3 bases; nucleotides not matched to a gene: 5. Germline CDR1 and CDR2: DFQATT and SNEGSKA (reference sequence). DNA for the CDR3: TGCAGTGCTACCACAGGGGGTATCTACGAGCAGTACTTC. Translated: CSATTGGIYEQYF.

The rearrangement joins TRBV29-1 to TRBJ2-5, with D possibly TRBD2 on 7 matching bases. The CDR3 consists of 14 residues. Germline CDR1 SQVTM, CDR2 ANQGSEA. V was shortened by 4 bases and J by 4 bases, with 16 bases between the two germline ends. The CDR3 DNA sequence: TGCAGCGTTGTAGGGGGAGGGGTTGGAGAGACCCAGTACTTC. It encodes CSVVGGGVGETQYF.